This T cell receptor beta chain was sequenced during a study of tumor-infiltrating lymphocytes in localized non-small cell lung cancer. Clones were sequenced by immunoSEQ multiplex PCR, and TCRdb holds only the in-frame ones, with some missing. The data show about 24,000 clones, roughly two thirds seen once. The CDR3 contains 15 residues. Germline V CDR1 and CDR2: SGHKS, YYEKEE (reference sequence). Trimming took 1 base from V and 7 from J; bases not matched to a gene: 8. The sequence was collected from a human donor with non-small cell lung cancer. The sequenced sample consisted of lung tumor tissue. The chain joins TRBV5-5 to TRBJ2-7; 10 nucleotides agree with TRBD2. The CDR3 is CASSLQGLAPFEQYF. The CDR3 coding sequence is TGTGCCAGCAGCTTGCAGGGACTAGCGCCTTTTGAGCAGTACTTC.